This entry lists 17 T cell receptor beta chains sequenced from one sample in a study of T cells in Graves' hyperthyroidism and ophthalmopathy. Researchers amplified the TCR beta CDR3 regions from RNA transcripts. HTBI primers drove first-round RT-PCR of the TCR CDR3. TCRdb reprocessed the multiplex PCR reads via MiXCR and lists one record per CDR3 protein. The data contain fewer than 750,000 distinct CDR3 sequences, about half of them singletons. Material: peripheral blood or thyroid tissue (not recorded which). The receptors stem from a woman aged 18-29 years with Graves' hyperthyroidism.

The sample holds many counts of this clonotype. The V gene is TRBV20-1, the J gene TRBJ2-5; 8 bases map to TRBD1. Germline CDR1 DFQATT, CDR2 SNEGSKA (reference sequence). The CDR3 is 14 residues long. V lost 2 bases to trimming and J lost 5 bases; unmatched junction nucleotides: 7. The CDR3, as DNA: TGCAGTGCTAGAAAGACAGGGGTGGGGGAGACCCAGTACTTC. This gives the protein CSARKTGVGETQYF.

The rearrangement uses TRBV11-1 and TRBJ2-6; 10 positions agree with TRBD1. The V segment lost 1 base and the J segment 2 bases; nucleotides outside the gene matches: 2. The CDR3 runs 17 residues. The germline gives CDR1 SGHAT, CDR2 FQDESV (reference sequence). DNA for the CDR3: TGTGCCAGCAGCTTAGGACAGGGGGCAACTGGGGCCAACGTCCTGACTTTC. Translated: CASSLGQGATGANVLTF.

This clonotype showed up many times. Here the CDR3 reads CASSLRFRGHEQYF. CDR3 nucleotides: TGTGCCAGCAGCTTGAGGTTCAGGGGGCACGAGCAGTACTTC. The gene calls are TRBV5-8 and TRBJ2-7, with 8 bases aligning to TRBD1. The V gene end was trimmed by 1 base and the J gene end by 5 bases; junction bases not matched to a gene: 5. The CDR3 runs 14 residues. The V gene's germline CDR1 is SGHTS and CDR2 YDEGEE.

This rearrangement joins TRBV2 to TRBJ1-2; TRBD1 matches at 10 bases. The DNA end is a closer match to TRBJ2-4, so the J assignment may be wrong. This CDR3 contains 16 residues. The germline CDR1 and CDR2 sequences are SNHLY and FYNNEI. DNA for the CDR3: TGTGCCAGCAGTACTCCGGGACAGGGGCTTGGAAACATTCAGTACTTC. This codes for CASSTPGQGLGNIQYF.

Ten or more counts support this clonotype. The chain uses TRBV6-1 and TRBJ1-4, with 9 nucleotides matching TRBD1. CDR1 is MNHNS, CDR2 SASEGT, per germline. This CDR3 has 13 amino acids. V trimming: 10 bases; J trimming: 8 bases; junction bases outside the gene matches: 8. CDR3 sequence reads: CATRTGAVEKLFF. The CDR3 DNA follows: TGTGCCACCAGGACAGGGGCGGTGGAAAAACTGTTTTTT.

The V gene is TRBV29-1, the J gene TRBJ1-5; D is undetermined. There are 12 residues in the CDR3. Germline values: CDR1 SQVTM, CDR2 ANQGSEA. V was clipped by 5 bases and J by 5 bases, with 10 bases between them. The CDR3 DNA follows: TGCAGCGTTTCTGGCGGGGATCAGCCCCAGCATTTT. Translation gives CSVSGGDQPQHF.

This clonotype was counted ten times or more. The chain joins TRBV20-1 to TRBJ1-2, with a weak D call TRBD1 (5 bases). Per the germline V gene, CDR1 is DFQATT and CDR2 is SNEGSKA (reference sequence). This CDR3 comprises 13 residues. Deletions cut 6 bases from V and 0 bases from J, with 11 bases between. The CDR3 region is CSAPRGANYGYTF. The CDR3 DNA is TGCAGTGCCCCTCGGGGGGCTAACTATGGCTACACCTTC.

This clonotype was seen repeatedly, ten times or more. The gene calls are TRBV12-3 or TRBV12-4 and TRBJ1-2; 7 bases fit TRBD1. The junction had 3 bases not matched to a gene; V was cut back by 3 bases and J by 11 bases. The CDR3 covers 11 residues. Here the CDR3 DNA reads TGTGCCAGCAGTTTGACAGGGAGGTACACCTTC. As protein: CASSLTGRYTF.

The chain employs TRBV19 and TRBJ1-2; weak D call: TRBD1 (5 bases). This CDR3 has 14 residues. Trimming removed 3 bases at V and 4 bases at J, with 12 bases between. The germline V gene has CDR1 LNHDA and CDR2 SQIVND (reference sequence). This CDR3 is CASSIRGRAYGYTF. CDR3 in DNA: TGTGCCAGTAGTATTCGGGGGAGGGCCTATGGCTACACCTTC. Based on the CDR3 plus reference TRBV19 and TRBJ1-2, the full variable domain is DGGITQSPKYLFRKEGQNVTLSCEQNLNHDAMYWYRQDPGQGLRLIYYSQIVNDFQKGDIAEGYSVSREKKESFPLTVTSAQKNPTAFYLCASSIRGRAYGYTFGSGTRLTVV.

About this clonotype: One base away lies a much larger clone, so this may be a sequencing read error. The rearrangement uses TRBV12-5 and TRBJ2-7; D is tentatively TRBD1 or TRBD2 (5 bases each). Germline loops: CDR1 LGHNT, CDR2 FRNRAP. Trimming pared 4 bases from V and 3 bases from J, leaving 13 bases between. The CDR3 is 14 amino acids. Here the CDR3 reads CASGSAGRDYEQYF. In nucleotides, the CDR3 is TGTGCTAGTGGTTCTGCGGGCAGGGACTACGAGCAGTACTTC.

This clonotype was observed many times. The chain combines TRBV2 with TRBJ2-7, with unresolved D. The V gene lost 2 bases and the J gene lost 3 bases, with 8 bases spanning the gap. The V gene's germline CDR1 is SNHLY and CDR2 FYNNEI. The CDR3 covers 13 residues. In DNA form, the CDR3 reads TGTGCCAGCAGTGAAATGATTGACTACGAGCAGTACTTC. Translating gives CASSEMIDYEQYF.

V is TRBV20-1 and J is TRBJ2-1, with 7 bases lining up with TRBD2. The trim removed 3 bases at V and 8 bases at J, leaving 7 bases unmatched. Germline CDR1 DFQATT, CDR2 SNEGSKA (reference sequence). The CDR3 is made up of 13 amino acids. The CDR3 spells CSASPGLVYEQFF. The DNA of the CDR3 is TGCAGTGCTAGCCCAGGACTAGTCTATGAGCAGTTCTTC.

Worth noting for this clonotype: This probably arose from a read error, given a far larger clone one base away. The chain is built from TRBV5-5 and TRBJ2-7, with D unresolved. This CDR3 contains 11 residues. CDR1 is SGHKS, CDR2 YYEKEE, per germline (reference sequence). CDR3 DNA sequence: TGTGCCAGCAGTTCCCACTACGAGCAGTGCTTC. Its protein is CASSSHYEQCF.

This rearrangement joins TRBV7-9 to TRBJ2-6; the match to TRBD1 covers 7 bases. In germline, CDR1 is SEHNR, CDR2 FQNEAQ (reference sequence). The V segment lost 11 bases and the J segment 1 base; nucleotides outside the gene matches: 11. CDR3 length: 16 residues. The DNA for the CDR3 is TGTGCCGGAATAATGACCAGGGGGTCTGGGGCCAACGTCCTGACTTTC. Amino acid sequence: CAGIMTRGSGANVLTF.

V gene TRBV15 combines with J gene TRBJ1-3; 8 nucleotides line up with TRBD1. This CDR3 region has 14 residues. Germline CDR1 is LNHNV and CDR2 is YYDKDF (reference sequence). This CDR3 reads CAPGQGRTGNTIYF. CDR3 nucleotides: TGTGCTCCCGGACAGGGTAGGACTGGAAACACCATATATTTT.

This clonotype was seen repeatedly, ten times or more. The chain has TRBV6-5 and TRBJ2-6; D ambiguous. CDR3 length: 15 amino acids. The V gene's germline CDR1 is MNHEY and CDR2 SVGAGI. Trimming removed 2 bases at V and 2 bases at J, with 7 bases between. CDR3 sequence: CASSYKNPGANVLTF. The DNA of the CDR3 is TGTGCCAGCAGTTACAAGAACCCTGGGGCCAACGTCCTGACTTTC.

This clonotype was observed at least ten times. The chain employs TRBV6-6 and TRBJ2-7; 11 bases agree with TRBD1. Losses at the gene ends were 4 bases for V and 5 bases for J; bases not matched to a gene: 4. The CDR3 runs to 14 residues. Germline loops: CDR1 MNHNY, CDR2 SVGAGI (reference sequence). CDR3 residues: CASSSGQGAHEQYF. CDR3 bases: TGTGCCAGCAGTTCTGGACAGGGGGCGCACGAGCAGTACTTC.